These 29 T cell receptor beta chains were sequenced from one sample in a study of T cells in women clearing cervical HPV infection. The method was immunoSEQ multiplex PCR; TCRdb's version includes in-frame clones alone and lacks a portion of them. This table lists 25,000 to 35,000 clones. Source material: blood buffy coat. The receptors come from a woman between 18 and 70 years old with a cervical HPV16 infection that either progressed to CIN3+ or cleared (not recorded which).

Turning to this clone: The CDR3 goes on 3 residues after the read ends, and that part is filled in from the germline J gene. This chain uses TRBV7-2 with TRBJ1-1; D gene uncertain. This CDR3 contains 14 residues. CDR1 is SGHTA, CDR2 FQGNSA, per germline. The V end lost 1 base, the J end lost 1 base, and 7 bases lay between the germline ends. CDR3 amino acids: CASSLEGRNTEAFF. CDR3 DNA (partial): TGTGCCAGCAGCTTAGAAGGCAGGAACACTGAA. The entire variable domain, with the rest obtained from reference TRBV7-2 and TRBJ1-1, is as follows: GAGVSQSPSNKVTEKGKDVELRCDPISGHTALYWYRQSLGQGLEFLIYFQGNSAPDKSGLPSDRFSAERTGGSVSTLTIQRTQQEDSAVYLCASSLEGRNTEAFFGQGTRLTVV.

A note on this clone: The read is 3 residues too short to cover the CDR3 end, so that end is filled in from the germline J gene. J is TRBJ1-2 and V is TRBV30; D is unclear. In germline, CDR1 is GTSNPN, CDR2 SVGIG (reference sequence). CDR3 size: 13 residues. The germline V and J ends were trimmed by 1 base and 1 base, with 7 bases remaining between them. The CDR3 here is CAWSGLINYGYTF. The CDR3 DNA, read in part, is TGTGCCTGGAGTGGCCTAATTAACTATGGC. Using reference TRBV30 and TRBJ1-2 for the parts outside the CDR3, the full variable domain is SQTIHQWPATLVQPVGSPLSLECTVEGTSNPNLYWYRQAAGRGLQLLFYSVGIGQISSEVPQNLSASRPQDRQFILSSKKLLLSDSGFYLCAWSGLINYGYTFGSGTRLTVV.

Comments on this clone: The CDR3 extends 3 residues past the end of the read, so its final part is completed from the germline J gene. V gene TRBV19 combines with J gene TRBJ2-1, with 8 positions matching TRBD1. Per germline, CDR1 LNHDA and CDR2 SQIVND (reference sequence). V was pared by 5 bases and J by 2 bases, with 8 bases of the junction left unmatched. The CDR3 has 16 amino acids. CDR3 loop: CASSPGQGGTYNEQFF. The sequenced CDR3 bases are TGTGCCAGTAGTCCAGGACAGGGAGGAACCTACAATGAG.

Turning to this clone: Read coverage stops 3 residues before the CDR3 terminus; the germline J gene supplies the remainder. The chain links TRBV20-1 to TRBJ2-5; 9 positions match TRBD1. V gave up 5 bases and J gave up 2 bases; unmatched junction bases: 12. CDR3 size: 16 residues. Germline CDR1 DFQATT, CDR2 SNEGSKA (reference sequence). The covered CDR3 bases are TGCAGTGCTGGGGACAGGGCAGCCGGCCGACAAGAGACC. Translated: CSAGDRAAGRQET. The whole CDR3 protein reads CSAGDRAAGRQETQYF.

A note on this clone: The read falls 3 residues short of the CDR3 end, and the missing part is taken from the germline J gene. This rearrangement joins TRBV28 to TRBJ1-5; the D is unclear. Germline assignment: CDR1 MDHEN and CDR2 SYDVKM. CDR3 length: 12 amino acids. The CDR3 bases that were read are TGTGCCAGCACCTACCCCTTCCAACCC. As protein: CASTYPFQP. The whole CDR3 protein reads CASTYPFQPQHF.

In regard to this clone: The CDR3 extends 3 residues past the end of the read, so its final part is completed from the germline J gene. This chain links TRBV9 with TRBJ2-5; D might be TRBD2 (6 bases). Per the germline V gene, CDR1 is SGDLS and CDR2 is YYNGEE. Trimming took 3 bases from V and 7 from J, leaving 13 bases between them. This CDR3 is 13 amino acids long. The sequenced part of the CDR3 DNA is TGTGCCAGCAGCGAGGGGACTCTAGCGACC. Its protein is CASSEGTLAT. The entire CDR3 sequence reads CASSEGTLATQYF. Full variable domain (rest looked up from reference TRBV9 and TRBJ2-5): DSGVTQTPKHLITATGQRVTLRCSPRSGDLSVYWYQQSLDQGLQFLIQYYNGEERAKGNILERFSAQQFPDLHSELNLSSLELGDSALYFCASSEGTLATQYFGPGTRLLVL.

According to its frequency, this clone is medium-sized. Read data end 3 residues before the CDR3 end; the end is taken from the germline J gene. V and J are TRBV30 and TRBJ2-3, with D perhaps matching TRBD2 (6 bases). Trimming left V 2 bases short and J 6 bases short, with 12 bases between. CDR1 is GTSNPN and CDR2 is SVGIG in the germline V gene (reference sequence). This CDR3 comprises 13 residues. CDR3 DNA (partial): TGTGCCTGGAGTCTCTCAGCGGGTGATACG. Translated: CAWSLSAGDT. The full-length CDR3 reads as CAWSLSAGDTQYF. Supplemented by reference TRBV30 and TRBJ2-3, the full variable domain reads SQTIHQWPATLVQPVGSPLSLECTVEGTSNPNLYWYRQAAGRGLQLLFYSVGIGQISSEVPQNLSASRPQDRQFILSSKKLLLSDSGFYLCAWSLSAGDTQYFGPGTRLTVL.

In regard to this clone: The read ends 3 residues before the CDR3 terminus; that terminus is restored from the germline J gene. The chain recombines TRBV19 with TRBJ1-4; TRBD1 might be the D (5 bases). The CDR3 extends over 13 amino acids. Per the germline V gene, CDR1 is LNHDA and CDR2 is SQIVND (reference sequence). V gave up 9 bases and J gave up 5 bases, with 13 bases separating them. Incomplete CDR3 DNA: TGTGCCAGCCAGGCCAGGGAGAATGAAAAA. It encodes CASQARENEK. The whole CDR3 protein reads CASQARENEKLFF.

In the case of this clone: The observed sequence ends 3 residues before the CDR3 terminus, with the missing tail filled in from the germline J gene. The J gene is TRBJ2-7, the V gene TRBV3-1 (or the pseudogene TRBV3-2); D possibly corresponds to TRBD1 (6 bases). Germline V gene sequence: CDR1 LGHDT, CDR2 YNNKEL (reference sequence). This CDR3 spans 15 amino acids. Trimming left V 4 bases short and J 2 bases short, with 15 bases between. CDR3: CASSRVQGFAYEQYF. The covered CDR3 bases are TGTGCCAGCAGCCGGGTACAGGGTTTCGCCTACGAG.

A note on this clone: The read ends 3 residues early relative to the CDR3; the germline J gene fills the gap. The gene calls are TRBV7-9 and TRBJ2-7, with D maybe TRBD1 (5 bases). Trimming cost V 0 bases and J 2 bases, with 11 bases left between them. CDR1 SEHNR and CDR2 FQNEAQ come from the germline V gene (reference sequence). The CDR3 sequence is 15 residues long. CDR3 bases read: TGTGCCAGCAGCTTAGCGGGGCAGGGCCCCTACGAG. It yields the protein CASSLAGQGPYE. The CDR3 as a whole reads CASSLAGQGPYEQYF.

Concerning this clone itself: The read ends 3 residues early relative to the CDR3; the germline J gene fills the gap. V usage is TRBV7-7 and J usage is TRBJ2-1, with unresolved D. Germline V lookup: CDR1 SSHAT, CDR2 FNYEAQ (reference sequence). The CDR3 spans 13 residues. V was pared by 1 base and J by 5 bases, with 6 bases between. This CDR3 is CASSLDSNNEQFF. The covered CDR3 bases are TGTGCCAGCAGCTTAGACTCAAACAATGAG.

In regard to this clone: The CDR3 end is not reached by the read, which stops 3 residues before it; the germline J gene fills it in. The chain is built from TRBV19 and TRBJ2-7; tentative D call: TRBD1 (5 bases). Trimming stripped 5 bases from V and 2 bases from J, with 19 bases between. Germline V gene sequence: CDR1 LNHDA, CDR2 SQIVND (reference sequence). The CDR3 spans 16 residues. CDR3 DNA (partial): TGTGCCAGTAGTCCCAGGCCAGGGCTCCTACCCTACGAG. This sequence encodes CASSPRPGLLPYE. The full CDR3 protein is CASSPRPGLLPYEQYF.

Note on this clone: The read finishes 3 residues shy of the CDR3 end, and the germline J gene is used to complete it. This chain joins TRBV19 and TRBJ1-1; 8 bases agree with TRBD1. After removal of 5 bases from V and 7 bases from J, the junction contained 6 bases not matched to a gene. The CDR3 consists of 13 residues. Germline loops: CDR1 LNHDA, CDR2 SQIVND (reference sequence). The CDR3 bases that were read are TGTGCCAGTAGTTCCGACAGGGGCCTTGAA. The encoded protein is CASSSDRGLE. The CDR3, in full, reads CASSSDRGLEAFF.

For this clone: The read halts 3 residues ahead of the CDR3 end, with the missing end drawn from the germline J gene. The J gene is TRBJ2-7, the V gene TRBV2; no clear D. Germline CDR1 reads SNHLY; CDR2 reads FYNNEI. V was pared by 7 bases and J by 2 bases, with 12 bases between. This CDR3 comprises 13 residues. CDR3 loop: CASKDISPYEQYF. CDR3 DNA (partial): TGTGCCAGCAAAGACATAAGCCCCTACGAG.

A remark on this clone: Sequencing ends 3 residues short of the CDR3 end; the germline J gene provides the rest. The V gene is TRBV5-1, the J gene TRBJ2-2; 10 nucleotides align to TRBD2. Per the germline V gene, CDR1 is SGHRS and CDR2 is YFSETQ. The CDR3 length is 16 residues. With 1 base clipped from V and 5 bases from J, the junction kept 5 bases outside the gene matches. CDR3 sequence: CASSLRTSGETGELFF. The sequenced part of the CDR3 DNA is TGCGCCAGCAGCTTGCGGACTAGCGGAGAGACCGGGGAG.

With respect to this clone: The CDR3 is cut off 3 residues early in the read; its end comes from the germline J gene. The V call is TRBV5-4, the J call TRBJ1-4; perhaps TRBD1 as D (5 bases). The CDR3 extends over 14 amino acids. Germline lookup yields CDR1 SGHNT and CDR2 YYREEE (reference sequence). Trimming removed 0 bases from V and 6 bases from J, with 9 bases in between. The CDR3 spells CASSLEGQDEKLFF. The CDR3 DNA, read in part, is TGTGCCAGCAGCTTGGAGGGGCAGGATGAAAAA.

Concerning this clone: The read ends 3 residues shy of where the CDR3 ends; the end is completed using the germline J gene. The V gene is TRBV24-1, the J gene TRBJ2-3, with 7 bases lining up with TRBD1. Germline V gene data show CDR1 as KGHDR and CDR2 as SFDVKD. V dropped 9 bases and J dropped 2; count of bases not matched to a gene: 7. The CDR3 runs to 14 residues. The CDR3 here is CATGIGTDTDTQYF. The covered CDR3 bases are TGTGCCACCGGGATTGGGACAGACACAGATACG.

For this clone: The sequence runs out 3 residues before the end of the CDR3; the remainder is reconstructed from the germline J gene. The chain has TRBV20-1 and TRBJ1-2; possible D gene TRBD1, 6 bases. Trimming took 6 bases from V and 4 from J, leaving 18 bases between them. Per the germline V gene, CDR1 is DFQATT and CDR2 is SNEGSKA (reference sequence). The CDR3 extends over 14 amino acids. The covered CDR3 bases are TGCAGTGCGCCTCGACAGGAAACAACCTATGGC. It specifies CSAPRQETTYG. The complete CDR3 reads CSAPRQETTYGYTF.

As concerns this clone: The read comes to an end 3 residues before the CDR3 does, leaving the germline J gene to fill in the end. This sequence joins TRBV12-3 or TRBV12-4 and TRBJ1-1, with 7 positions matching TRBD1. The CDR3 spans 13 residues. The sequenced CDR3 bases are TGTGCCAGCAGCTCAAACAGGGGTGGCCAA. Translation gives CASSSNRGGQ. The entire CDR3 reads CASSSNRGGQAFF.

In regard to this clone: The read terminates 3 residues ahead of where the CDR3 ends, so the germline J gene completes it. V and J are TRBV11-2 and TRBJ2-1; weak D call: TRBD1 (6 bases). The CDR3 consists of 14 residues. Trimming took 0 bases from V and 8 from J, leaving 11 bases between them. Germline values: CDR1 SGHAT, CDR2 FQNNGV. Partial CDR3 DNA: TGTGCCAGCAGCTTAGATCCAGGGGCTGATGAG. It is translated as CASSLDPGADE. The CDR3 as a whole reads CASSLDPGADEQFF.

A remark on this clone: Coverage ceases 3 residues before the CDR3 finishes, and the germline J gene fills in the end. This chain links TRBV30 with TRBJ1-2; D unclear. From germline, CDR1 is GTSNPN and CDR2 SVGIG (reference sequence). This CDR3 region has 11 residues. The CDR3 DNA, read in part, is TGTGCCTGGAGATATCGAGGTGAC. It is translated as CAWRYRGD. The full CDR3 reads CAWRYRGDYTF.

For this clone: Coverage ceases 3 residues before the CDR3 finishes, and the germline J gene fills in the end. The gene calls are TRBV18 and TRBJ1-2; D gene unclear. Germline values: CDR1 KGHSH, CDR2 LQKENI. The CDR3 loop spans 16 amino acids. CDR3 DNA, as far as it was read: TGTGCCAGCTCACCATATACAGCGGGAGGGTACAATGAC. As protein: CASSPYTAGGYND. The whole CDR3 protein reads CASSPYTAGGYNDYTF.

Concerning this clone itself: The CDR3 end is not reached by the read, which stops 3 residues before it; the germline J gene fills it in. The chain couples TRBV6-1 to TRBJ2-7, with D maybe TRBD1 (6 bases). CDR3 length equals 15 residues. Germline V gene sequence: CDR1 MNHNS, CDR2 SASEGT. Trimming shortened V by 2 bases and J by 2 bases, and 13 bases separated the two germline ends. The CDR3 loop is CASSERQAITYEQYF. Partial CDR3 DNA: TGTGCCAGCAGTGAAAGACAGGCAATTACCTACGAG.

Concerning this clone itself: Sequencing ends 3 residues short of the CDR3 end; the germline J gene provides the rest. The V and J genes are TRBV20-1 and TRBJ2-3; 8 bases match TRBD2. The CDR3 length is 16 residues. V shed 0 bases and J 2 bases; nucleotides not matched to a gene: 7. Looked up from germline, CDR1 is DFQATT and CDR2 is SNEGSKA (reference sequence). CDR3 protein: CSARDEKRGYTDTQYF. The DNA read from the CDR3 is TGCAGTGCTAGAGATGAGAAGCGGGGGTACACAGATACG.

Points on this clone: The read gets to within 3 residues of the CDR3 end, and the germline J gene fills in the rest. The chain links TRBV12-3 or TRBV12-4 to TRBJ2-3, with 12 bases fitting TRBD2. The CDR3 extends over 15 amino acids. V dropped 6 bases and J dropped 6; count of bases not matched to a gene: 7. CDR3 sequence: CASSRGLAGRDTQYF. The CDR3 bases that were read are TGTGCCAGCAGCCGAGGACTAGCGGGACGTGATACG.

About this clone: Sequencing ends 3 residues short of the CDR3 end; the germline J gene provides the rest. This sequence joins TRBV30 and TRBJ1-3; D is possibly TRBD1 (5 bases). Between the trimmed V and J ends, which lost 5 bases and 1 base, there was a span of 9 bases. This CDR3 has 13 residues. The V gene's germline CDR1 is GTSNPN and CDR2 SVGIG (reference sequence). The CDR3 protein is CAWQGTSGNTIYF. The DNA read from the CDR3 is TGTGCCTGGCAAGGGACTTCTGGAAACACC.

A word on this clone: The read comes to an end 3 residues before the CDR3 does, leaving the germline J gene to fill in the end. J is TRBJ1-2 and V is TRBV2; 9 bases map to TRBD1. The CDR3 length is 14 residues. V was clipped by 7 bases and J by 7 bases; unmatched bases: 10. The V gene's germline CDR1 is SNHLY and CDR2 FYNNEI. The CDR3 loop reads CASTQTRDRAGYTF. The covered CDR3 bases are TGTGCCAGCACCCAAACCCGGGACAGGGCTGGC.

As to this clone: The read comes to an end 3 residues before the CDR3 does, leaving the germline J gene to fill in the end. V gene TRBV12-3 or TRBV12-4 combines with J gene TRBJ2-3; 7 nucleotides line up with TRBD2. CDR3 length: 14 amino acids. V lost 5 bases, J lost 8 bases, and 10 bases stayed unmatched. The covered CDR3 bases are TGTGCCAGCAGTCTCGGACTAGTCCAAGGTACG. It encodes CASSLGLVQGT. The whole CDR3 sequence reads CASSLGLVQGTQYF.

Notes on this clone: The missing CDR3 end, 3 residues past where the read stops, is filled in from the germline J gene. The chain links TRBV19 to TRBJ1-1; D perhaps matches TRBD1 (5 bases). V lost 1 base, J lost 1 base, and 13 bases lay in between. This CDR3 is built from 16 residues. Germline lookup yields CDR1 LNHDA and CDR2 SQIVND (reference sequence). The sequenced part of the CDR3 DNA is TGTGCCAGTAGTATAGGACGAGGGGAACGGAACACTGAA. Encoded protein: CASSIGRGERNTE. The whole CDR3 sequence reads CASSIGRGERNTEAFF.